This TCR beta chain was found in a study of T cells in Graves' hyperthyroidism and ophthalmopathy. Study-wide background: Pretreatment peripheral blood was obtained at initial diagnosis.

Hyperthyroidism in the patients, aged 18 to 65, was newly diagnosed and under 2 months in duration. Amplification targeted TCR beta CDR3 regions from RNA transcripts. TCR CDR3 regions were first amplified by RT-PCR with HTBI primers. TCRdb reanalysed the multiplex PCR reads using MiXCR and keeps one entry per CDR3 protein. The data contain a few hundred thousand distinct CDR3 sequences, 13% to 15% of them seen just once; the ten biggest clones take up around 17%. There are 14 residues in the CDR3. With 4 bases removed from V and 0 bases from J, the gap between germline ends came to 7 bases. Germline V CDR1 and CDR2: LNHNV, YYDKDF (reference sequence).

The receptor comes from a woman aged 18-29 years with Graves' hyperthyroidism. The chain couples TRBV15 to TRBJ1-3; no clear D gene. Material: blood. CDR3: CATSTRSSGNTIYF. The CDR3 DNA follows: TGTGCCACCAGCACCCGATCCTCTGGAAACACCATATATTTT.